This T cell receptor (beta chain) was observed in a study of blood T cell repertoires in COVID-19. At the level of the study: Nucleic acid was either cDNA or gDNA, and it came from T cells, B-cell-depleted T cells, or PBMCs.

CDR3 length equals 13 residues. Germline CDR1 LNHDA, CDR2 SQIVND (reference sequence). V was pared by 7 bases and J by 7 bases, with 6 bases of the junction left unmatched. Recovered Cohort 3 donors showed two negative PCRs, clearance, or symptom resolution. This table comes from immunoSEQ multiplex PCR, and its TCRdb copy is limited to in-frame clones, with some not included. Here the sample spans 200,000 to 250,000 clones, approximately 84% being singletons. This receptor was taken from a man in his forties or fifties who had recovered from COVID-19. Sample: PBMCs or T cells enriched from blood (not recorded which). This chain links TRBV19 with TRBJ1-5; the match to TRBD1 covers 8 bases. The CDR3 DNA reads as TGTGCCAGTACCCCAGGGGGCAGCCAGCCCCAGCATTTT. This codes for CASTPGGSQPQHF.